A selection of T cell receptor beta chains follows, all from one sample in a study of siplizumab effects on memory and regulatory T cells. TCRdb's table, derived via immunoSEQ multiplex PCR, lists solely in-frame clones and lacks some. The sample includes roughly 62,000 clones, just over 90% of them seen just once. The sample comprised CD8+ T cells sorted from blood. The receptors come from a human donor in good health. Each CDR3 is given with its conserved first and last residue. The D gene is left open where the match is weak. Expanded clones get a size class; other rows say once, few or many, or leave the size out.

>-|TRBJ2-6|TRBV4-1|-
TGCGCCAGCAGCCAAAATTCTGGGGCCAACGTCCTGACTTTC
CASSQNSGANVLTF
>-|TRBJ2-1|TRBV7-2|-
TGTGCCAGCAGCTACCAGGGGGGCTCCTACAATGAGCAGTTCTTC
CASSYQGGSYNEQFF
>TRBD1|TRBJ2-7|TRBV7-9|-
TGTGCCAGCACCCTACTCGGGACAGGGCATGGCGAGCAGTACTTC
CASTLLGTGHGEQYF
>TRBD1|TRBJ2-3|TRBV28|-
TGTGCCAGCAGTTTCGGACAGGGGGGGGCAGATACGCAGTATTTT
CASSFGQGGADTQYF
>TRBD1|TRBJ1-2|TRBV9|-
TGTGCCAGTACAGGGGGCACTAACTATGGCTACACCTTC
CASTGGTNYGYTF
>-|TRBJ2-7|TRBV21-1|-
TGTGCCAGCAGCAACGTACTGAATGCCTACGAGCAGTACTTC
CASSNVLNAYEQYF
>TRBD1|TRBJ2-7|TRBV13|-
TGTGCCAGCAGCTTAAGGACAGGGTTCTACGAGCAGTACTTC
CASSLRTGFYEQYF
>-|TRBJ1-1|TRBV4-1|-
TGCGCCAGCAGCCAAGGCCCCCTGGGCGCTGAAGCTTTCTTT
CASSQGPLGAEAFF
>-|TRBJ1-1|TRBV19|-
TGTGCCAGTAGTGCGGGCACTGAAGCTTTCTTT
CASSAGTEAFF
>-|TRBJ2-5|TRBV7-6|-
TGTGCCAGCAGCCTGGGCAGCGGAGGCGGGTTCCAAGAGACCCAGTACTTC
CASSLGSGGGFQETQYF
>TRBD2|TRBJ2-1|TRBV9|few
TGTGCCAGCAGCGAGCCCCGGGGGGATGAGCAGTTCTTC
CASSEPRGDEQFF
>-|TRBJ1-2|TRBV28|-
TGTGCCAGCAGTTTAGATCGTACCACCTTCTCAGATGGCTACACCTTC
CASSLDRTTFSDGYTF
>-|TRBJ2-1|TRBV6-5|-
TGTGCCAGCAGTCCCGGGACTCTCCCGGAGCAGTTCTTC
CASSPGTLPEQFF
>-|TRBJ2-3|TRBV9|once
TGTGCCAGCAGCGTAGAAGGCGCTGGGGGAGGTGATACGCAGTATTTT
CASSVEGAGGGDTQYF
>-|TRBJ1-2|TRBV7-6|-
TGTGCCAGCAGCGGGGAGACATATGGCTACACCTTC
CASSGETYGYTF